This T cell receptor beta chain is from a study of siplizumab effects on memory and regulatory T cells. The assay covered some 100,000 TCR templates per sample. Sequencing was performed with immunoSEQ multiplex PCR; in TCRdb, only in-frame clones are kept and a portion is missing. Of 60,000 to 80,000 clones listed, 70% to 90% are singletons. Unstimulated naive, memory, effector memory and TEMRA subsets were sequenced, and this was done in a few donor pairs. With V trimmed by 5 bases and J by 4 bases, 4 bases remained unmatched. Looked up from germline, CDR1 is LNHDA and CDR2 is SQIVND (reference sequence). The CDR3 sequence is 15 residues long.

This receptor was taken from a human donor in good health. Specimen: memory CD4+ T cells sorted from blood. The chain links TRBV19 to TRBJ2-7; 14 bases agree with TRBD2. Written as DNA, the CDR3 is TGTGCCAGTAGTTCTCGACTAGCGGGAGGGTACGAGCAGTACTTC. Translating gives CASSSRLAGGYEQYF.